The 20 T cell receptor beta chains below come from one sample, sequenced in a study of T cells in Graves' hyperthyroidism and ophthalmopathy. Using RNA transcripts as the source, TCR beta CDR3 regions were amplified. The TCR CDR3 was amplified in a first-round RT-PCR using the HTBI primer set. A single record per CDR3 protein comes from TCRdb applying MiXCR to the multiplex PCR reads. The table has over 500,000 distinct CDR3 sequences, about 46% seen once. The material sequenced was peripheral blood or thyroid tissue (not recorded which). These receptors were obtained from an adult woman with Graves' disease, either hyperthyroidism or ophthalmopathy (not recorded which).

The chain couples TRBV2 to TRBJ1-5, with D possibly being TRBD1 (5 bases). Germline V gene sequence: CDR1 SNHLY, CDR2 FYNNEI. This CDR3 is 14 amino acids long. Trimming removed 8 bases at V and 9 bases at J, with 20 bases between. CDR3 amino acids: CASSSREAGGPQHF. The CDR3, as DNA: TGTGCCAGCTCATCACGAGAGGCCGGGGGGCCCCAGCATTTT.

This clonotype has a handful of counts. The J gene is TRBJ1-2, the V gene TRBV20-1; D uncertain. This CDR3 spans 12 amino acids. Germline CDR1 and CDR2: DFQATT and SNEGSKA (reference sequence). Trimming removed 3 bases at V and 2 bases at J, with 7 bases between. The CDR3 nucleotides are TGCAGTGCTAGCCCGGGAAACTATGGCTACACCTTC. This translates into CSASPGNYGYTF.

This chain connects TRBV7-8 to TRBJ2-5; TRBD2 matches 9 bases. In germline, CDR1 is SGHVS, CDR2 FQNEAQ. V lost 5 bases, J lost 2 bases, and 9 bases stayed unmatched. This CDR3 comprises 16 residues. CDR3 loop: CASSTSGLAGQETQYF. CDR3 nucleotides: TGTGCCAGCAGCACCTCCGGGCTAGCGGGACAAGAGACCCAGTACTTC.

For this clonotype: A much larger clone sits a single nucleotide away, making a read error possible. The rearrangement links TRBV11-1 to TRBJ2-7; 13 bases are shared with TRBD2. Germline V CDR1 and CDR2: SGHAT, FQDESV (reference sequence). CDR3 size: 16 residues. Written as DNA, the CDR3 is TGTGCCGGCAGGGCTACCAGGACTAGCGGGAGTTACGAGCAGTACTTC. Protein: CAGRATRTSGSYEQYF.

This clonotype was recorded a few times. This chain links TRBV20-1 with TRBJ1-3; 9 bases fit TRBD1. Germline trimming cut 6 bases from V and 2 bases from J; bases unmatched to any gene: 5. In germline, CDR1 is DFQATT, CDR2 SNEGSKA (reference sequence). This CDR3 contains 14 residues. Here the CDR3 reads CSASRDRAGNTIYF. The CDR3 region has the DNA TGCAGTGCGAGCCGGGACAGGGCTGGAAACACCATATATTTT.

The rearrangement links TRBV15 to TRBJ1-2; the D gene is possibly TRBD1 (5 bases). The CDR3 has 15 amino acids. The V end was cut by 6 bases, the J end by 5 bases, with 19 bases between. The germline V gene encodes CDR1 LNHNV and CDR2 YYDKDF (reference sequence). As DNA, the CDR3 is TGTGCCACCAGTCCCATCCTCCGGGGCACTTATGGCTACACCTTC. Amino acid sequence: CATSPILRGTYGYTF.

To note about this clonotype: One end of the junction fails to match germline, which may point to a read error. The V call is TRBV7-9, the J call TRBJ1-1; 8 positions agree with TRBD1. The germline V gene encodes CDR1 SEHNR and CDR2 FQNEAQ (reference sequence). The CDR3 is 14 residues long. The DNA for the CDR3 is TGTGCCAGCAACTTACAGGGGGTAGGCACTGAAGCTTTCTTT. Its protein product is CASNLQGVGTEAFF. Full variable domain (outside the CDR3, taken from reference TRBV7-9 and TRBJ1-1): DTGVSQNPRHKITKRGQNVTFRCDPISEHNRLYWYRQTLGQGPEFLTYFQNEAQLEKSRLLSDRFSAERPKGSFSTLEIQRTEQGDSAMYLCASNLQGVGTEAFFGQGTRLTVV.

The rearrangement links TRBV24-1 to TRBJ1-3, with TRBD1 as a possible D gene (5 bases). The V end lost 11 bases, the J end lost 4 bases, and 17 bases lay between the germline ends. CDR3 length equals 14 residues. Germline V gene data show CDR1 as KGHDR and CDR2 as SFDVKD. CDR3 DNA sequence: TGTGCCAGCAGCTTGGACAATGCAGGAAACACCATATATTTT. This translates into CASSLDNAGNTIYF.

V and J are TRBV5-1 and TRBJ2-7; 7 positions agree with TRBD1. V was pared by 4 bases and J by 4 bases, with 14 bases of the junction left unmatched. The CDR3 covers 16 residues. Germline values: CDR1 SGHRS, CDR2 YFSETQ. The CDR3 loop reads CASSQSNRGIGYEQYF. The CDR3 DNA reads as TGCGCCAGCAGCCAGTCGAACAGGGGTATAGGGTACGAGCAGTACTTC.

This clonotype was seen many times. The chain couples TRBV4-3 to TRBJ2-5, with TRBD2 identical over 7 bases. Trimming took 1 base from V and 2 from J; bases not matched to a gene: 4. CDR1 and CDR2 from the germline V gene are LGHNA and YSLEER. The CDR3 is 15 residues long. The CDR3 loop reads CASSQAGGRQETQYF. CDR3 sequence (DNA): TGCGCCAGCAGCCAAGCGGGAGGTAGACAAGAGACCCAGTACTTC.

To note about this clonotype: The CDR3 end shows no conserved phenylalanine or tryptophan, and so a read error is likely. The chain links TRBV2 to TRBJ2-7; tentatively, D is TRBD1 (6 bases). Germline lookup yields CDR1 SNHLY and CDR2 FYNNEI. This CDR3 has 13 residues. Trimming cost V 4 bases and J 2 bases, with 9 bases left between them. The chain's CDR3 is CASSGTVPYEQYL. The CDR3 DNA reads TGTGCCAGCAGTGGGACAGTGCCCTACGAGCAGTACCTC.

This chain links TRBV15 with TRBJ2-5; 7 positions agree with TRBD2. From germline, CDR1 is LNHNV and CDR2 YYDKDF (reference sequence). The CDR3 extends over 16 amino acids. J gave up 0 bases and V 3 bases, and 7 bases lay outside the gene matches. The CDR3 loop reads CATSSFLAEYQETQYF. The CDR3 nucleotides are TGTGCCACCAGCAGCTTTCTAGCGGAGTACCAAGAGACCCAGTACTTC.

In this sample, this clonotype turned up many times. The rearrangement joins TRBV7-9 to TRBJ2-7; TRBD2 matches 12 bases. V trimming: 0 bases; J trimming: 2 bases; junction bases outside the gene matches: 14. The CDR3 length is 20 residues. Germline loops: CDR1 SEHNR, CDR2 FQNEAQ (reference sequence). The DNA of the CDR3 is TGTGCCAGCAGCTTAGCGTCCCCACGTCAACTAGCGGGAGGACCCTACGAGCAGTACTTC. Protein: CASSLASPRQLAGGPYEQYF. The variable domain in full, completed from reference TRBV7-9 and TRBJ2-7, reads DTGVSQNPRHKITKRGQNVTFRCDPISEHNRLYWYRQTLGQGPEFLTYFQNEAQLEKSRLLSDRFSAERPKGSFSTLEIQRTEQGDSAMYLCASSLASPRQLAGGPYEQYFGPGTRLTVT.

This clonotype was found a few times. The chain's CDR3 is CSARKGNQPQHF. Written as DNA, the CDR3 is TGCAGTGCTAGAAAGGGCAATCAGCCCCAGCATTTT. The rearrangement joins TRBV20-1 to TRBJ1-5; D unclear. Deletions cut 2 bases from V and 2 bases from J, with 4 bases between. Germline V gene data show CDR1 as DFQATT and CDR2 as SNEGSKA (reference sequence). This CDR3 comprises 12 residues.

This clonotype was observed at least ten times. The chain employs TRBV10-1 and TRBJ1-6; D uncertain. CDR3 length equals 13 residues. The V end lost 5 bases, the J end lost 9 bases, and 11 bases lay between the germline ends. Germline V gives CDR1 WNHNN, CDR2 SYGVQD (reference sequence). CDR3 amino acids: CASSQGFSSPLHF. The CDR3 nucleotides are TGCGCCAGCAGTCAAGGGTTTTCTTCACCCCTCCACTTT.

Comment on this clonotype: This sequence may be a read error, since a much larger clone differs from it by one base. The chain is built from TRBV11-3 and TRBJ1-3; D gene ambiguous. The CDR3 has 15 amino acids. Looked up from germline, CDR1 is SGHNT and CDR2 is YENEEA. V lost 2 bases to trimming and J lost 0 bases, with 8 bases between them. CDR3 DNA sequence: TGTGCCAGCAGCTTAATCGTACTCTCTGGAAACACCATATATTTT. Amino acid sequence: CASSLIVLSGNTIYF.

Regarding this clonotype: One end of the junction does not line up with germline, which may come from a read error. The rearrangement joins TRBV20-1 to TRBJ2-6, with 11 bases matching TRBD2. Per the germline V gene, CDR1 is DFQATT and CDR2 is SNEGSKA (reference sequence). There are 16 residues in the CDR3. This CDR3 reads CSARDPSSGRAYVLTF. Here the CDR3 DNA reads TGCAGTGCTAGAGACCCGAGTAGCGGGAGGGCCTACGTCCTGACTTTC.

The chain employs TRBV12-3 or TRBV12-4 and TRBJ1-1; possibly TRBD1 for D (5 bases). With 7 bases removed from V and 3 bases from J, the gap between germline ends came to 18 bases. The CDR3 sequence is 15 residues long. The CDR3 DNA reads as TGTGCCAGCACTCAACCCGTCGGGGCGGACACTGAAGCTTTCTTT. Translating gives CASTQPVGADTEAFF.

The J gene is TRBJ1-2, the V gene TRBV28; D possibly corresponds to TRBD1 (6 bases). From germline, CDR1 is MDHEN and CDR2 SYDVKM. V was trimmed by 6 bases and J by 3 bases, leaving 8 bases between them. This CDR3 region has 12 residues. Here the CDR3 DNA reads TGTGCCAGCAGACGACAGGACTATGGCTACACCTTC. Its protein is CASRRQDYGYTF.

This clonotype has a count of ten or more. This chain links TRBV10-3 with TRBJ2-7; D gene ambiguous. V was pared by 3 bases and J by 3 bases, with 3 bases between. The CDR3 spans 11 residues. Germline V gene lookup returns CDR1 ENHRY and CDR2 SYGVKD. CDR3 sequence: CAISDNYEQYF. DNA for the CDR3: TGTGCCATCAGTGACAACTACGAGCAGTACTTC.